Here is one TCR beta chain with its context. This record belongs to a study of blood T cell repertoires in COVID-19. Germline V gives CDR1 MNHEY, CDR2 SMNVEV (reference sequence). The junction had 9 bases not matched to a gene; V was cut back by 5 bases and J by 2 bases. This CDR3 region has 16 residues. Profiling relied on immunoSEQ multiplex PCR, and the TCRdb table lists in-frame clones only, not all of them. The sample records 90,000 to 120,000 clones, over 60% being singletons. The sequencing sample was made of peripheral blood. The clonotype comes from a man aged 70 or older with acute or convalescent COVID-19. The chain has TRBV27 and TRBJ1-5, with TRBD1 identical over 7 bases. The chain's CDR3 is CASSPRQGLGNQPQHF. The CDR3 DNA follows: TGTGCCAGCAGTCCCCGACAGGGTTTGGGCAATCAGCCCCAGCATTTT.